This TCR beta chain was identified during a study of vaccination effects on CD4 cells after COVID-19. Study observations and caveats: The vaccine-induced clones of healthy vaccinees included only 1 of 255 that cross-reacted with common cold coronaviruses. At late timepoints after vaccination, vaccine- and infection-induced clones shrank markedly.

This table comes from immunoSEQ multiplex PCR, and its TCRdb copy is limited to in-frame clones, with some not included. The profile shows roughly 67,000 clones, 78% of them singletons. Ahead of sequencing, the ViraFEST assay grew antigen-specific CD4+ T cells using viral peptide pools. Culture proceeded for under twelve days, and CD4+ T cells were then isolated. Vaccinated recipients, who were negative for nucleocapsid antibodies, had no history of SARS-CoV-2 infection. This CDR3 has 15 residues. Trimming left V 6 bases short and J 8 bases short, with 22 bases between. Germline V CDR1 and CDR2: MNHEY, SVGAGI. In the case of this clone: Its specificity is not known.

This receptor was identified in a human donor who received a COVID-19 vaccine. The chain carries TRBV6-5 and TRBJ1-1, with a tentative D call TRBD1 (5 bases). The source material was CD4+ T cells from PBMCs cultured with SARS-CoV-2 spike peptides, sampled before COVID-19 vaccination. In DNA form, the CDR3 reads TGTGCCAGCAGCCCCCCCCAGGGACCACGACGAGAAGCTTTCTTT. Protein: CASSPPQGPRREAFF.